One sample yielded the 10 T cell receptor beta chains listed below, sequenced in a study of beta chain features in type 1 diabetes (dated 2018 in TCRdb). For these TCRs, the target antigens are not known. Overall results and qualifications from the work: A moderate but significant shortening of TCRB CDR3 length was observed in type 1 diabetes patients in all four CD4+ subsets.

The method was the immunoSEQ multiplex PCR assay. The High Capacity cDNA Reverse Transcription Kit was used to reverse transcribe all of the isolated RNA, meaning that expressed TCRB transcripts were what got sequenced. TCRdb's version of the immuneACCESS table is confined to in-frame rearrangements and falls short of the full clone set. An unresolved V gene accounts for under half of the shortfall where checked; the remainder is of unknown origin. The sample table shows 600,000 or so clones, and roughly 13% are seen once. Of the sample, approximately 0.043% is held by the ten largest clones. The specimen was naive CD4+ T cells from blood. What the cell subset or site label conveys for this sample: true naive CD4+ T cells. All receptors come from a man between 18 and 35 years old with type 1 diabetes.

The chain is built from TRBV5-4 and TRBJ2-3; D gene uncertain. V lost 2 bases and J lost 2, with 18 bases in between. The CDR3 is 17 residues long. Germline CDR1 SGHNT, CDR2 YYREEE (reference sequence). The CDR3 sequence is CASSFRRTGRTTDTQYF. The CDR3 nucleotides read TGTGCCAGCAGCTTTCGAAGGACGGGTAGAACCACAGATACGCAGTATTTT.

The V call is TRBV18, the J call TRBJ2-1; TRBD2 aligns across 8 bases. After removal of 3 bases from V and 8 bases from J, the junction contained 6 bases not matched to a gene. The CDR3 has 14 amino acids. Germline CDR1 KGHSH, CDR2 LQKENI. In DNA, the CDR3 is TGTGCCAGCTCACCTGGGACTAGTGCGGATGAGCAGTTCTTC. Translated, it gives CASSPGTSADEQFF.

CDR3 sequence (DNA): TGTGCCTGGAGGGAGACAGGGGGCTTTATGTCTTTCTTT. Translated: CAWRETGGFMSFF. The chain combines TRBV30 with TRBJ1-1, with 10 bases aligning to TRBD1. V was clipped by 3 bases and J by 12 bases; unmatched bases: 10. The germline CDR1 and CDR2 sequences are GTSNPN and SVGIG (reference sequence). This CDR3 comprises 13 residues.

There are a few counts of this clone. This chain uses TRBV7-2 with TRBJ2-7; 9 bases map to TRBD2. The germline V gene encodes CDR1 SGHTA and CDR2 FQGNSA. This CDR3 is built from 14 residues. Trimming removed 5 bases from V and 2 bases from J; junction bases left unmatched: 4. CDR3: CASSALAGPYEQYF. The CDR3 region has the DNA TGTGCCAGCAGCGCCCTAGCGGGACCCTACGAGCAGTACTTC.

Written as DNA, the CDR3 is TGCAGCGTGCGGTGGGGGGTTGGCTACGAGCAGTACTTC. Its translation is CSVRWGVGYEQYF. The V gene is TRBV29-1, the J gene TRBJ2-7; possibly TRBD2 for D (6 bases). The ends were cut back, 6 bases at V and 3 bases at J, with 15 bases in the middle. This CDR3 contains 13 residues. Germline V CDR1 and CDR2: SQVTM, ANQGSEA.

This chain joins TRBV7-2 and TRBJ2-1; D possibly corresponds to TRBD2 (7 bases). This CDR3 spans 16 amino acids. Trimming shortened V by 5 bases and J by 0 bases, and 14 bases separated the two germline ends. CDR1 is SGHTA, CDR2 FQGNSA, per germline. The CDR3 loop is CASSPTGGPSYNEQFF. The CDR3 nucleotides are TGTGCCAGCAGCCCTACGGGGGGCCCCTCCTACAATGAGCAGTTCTTC.

The chain combines TRBV5-6 with TRBJ2-5; D gene unclear. Trimming shortened V by 2 bases and J by 2 bases, and 16 bases separated the two germline ends. Germline V gene sequence: CDR1 SGHDT, CDR2 YYEEEE. This CDR3 comprises 16 residues. The CDR3 is CASSLLPSLTQETQYF. CDR3 DNA: TGTGCCAGCAGCTTACTACCTTCTCTTACTCAAGAGACCCAGTACTTC.

The rearrangement links TRBV28 to TRBJ2-2; D unresolved. The CDR3 has 14 residues. Germline loops: CDR1 MDHEN, CDR2 SYDVKM. Trimming shortened V by 6 bases and J by 9 bases, and 17 bases separated the two germline ends. For the CDR3, the DNA is TGTGCCAGCAGCTTAGTACCTTCTGTCCGGGAGCTGTTTTTT. Amino acid sequence: CASSLVPSVRELFF.

The rearrangement uses TRBV5-1 and TRBJ1-1; no reliable D call. The ends were cut back, 4 bases at V and 5 bases at J, with 9 bases in the middle. The CDR3 covers 12 residues. Looked up from germline, CDR1 is SGHRS and CDR2 is YFSETQ. The CDR3 spells CASSVEGTEAFF. The CDR3, as DNA: TGCGCCAGCAGCGTGGAAGGTACTGAAGCTTTCTTT.

This clone has a handful of counts. The V call is TRBV25-1, the J call TRBJ2-5; 12 bases are shared with TRBD2. Germline CDR1 reads MGHDK; CDR2 reads SYGVNS. The CDR3 runs 14 residues. Trimming removed 6 bases from V and 4 bases from J; junction bases left unmatched: 3. CDR3 protein: CASSLAGGRETQYF. The DNA for the CDR3 is TGTGCCAGCAGCCTAGCGGGGGGGCGAGAGACCCAGTACTTC.